What follows describes a single TCR beta chain. This record belongs to a study of blood T cell repertoires in COVID-19. In the authors' methods: Amplified reference gene primers provided the basis for estimating nucleated cell counts. Assay used: immunoSEQ multiplex PCR; TCRdb lists only in-frame clones, some missing. V and J calls and clone size are copied from that table; D and trimming were computed from the DNA. The sample consists of 52,000 or so clones, roughly 90% of them appearing once. V gave up 5 bases and J gave up 6 bases; unmatched junction bases: 4. Germline assignment: CDR1 MNHNY and CDR2 SVGAGI (reference sequence). CDR3 size: 14 residues.

The origin of this receptor is a man aged 45-65 years with acute or convalescent COVID-19. The chain is built from TRBV6-6 and TRBJ2-5, with TRBD1 matching over 12 bases. The specimen sequenced was peripheral blood. CDR3 sequence (DNA): TGTGCCAGCAGTGACGGGACAGGGGGCCAGACCCAGTACTTC. Amino acids: CASSDGTGGQTQYF.